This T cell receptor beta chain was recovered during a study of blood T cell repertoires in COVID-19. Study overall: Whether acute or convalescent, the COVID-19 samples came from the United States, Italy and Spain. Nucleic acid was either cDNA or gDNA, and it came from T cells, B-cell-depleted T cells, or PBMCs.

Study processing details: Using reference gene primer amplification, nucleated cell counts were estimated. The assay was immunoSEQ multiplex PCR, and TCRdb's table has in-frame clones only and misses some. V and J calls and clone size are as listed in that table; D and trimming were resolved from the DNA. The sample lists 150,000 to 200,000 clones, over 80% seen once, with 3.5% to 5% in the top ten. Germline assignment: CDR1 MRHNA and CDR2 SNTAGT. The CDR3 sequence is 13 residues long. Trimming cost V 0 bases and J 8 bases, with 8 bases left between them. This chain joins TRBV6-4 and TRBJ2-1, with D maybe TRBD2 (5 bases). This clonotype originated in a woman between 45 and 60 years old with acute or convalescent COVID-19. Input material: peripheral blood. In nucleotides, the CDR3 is TGTGCCAGCAGTGACTCGGAGGTAGATGAGCAGTTCTTC. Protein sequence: CASSDSEVDEQFF.